This T cell receptor beta chain was recorded in a study of shared clonotypes between healthy human individuals (dated by TCRdb to 2018 to 2021). Describing the broader study: The cohort comprised a couple of women and a few men aged 18 to 49 years. Leukapheresis yielded between about 0.94 and 8.9 billion PBMCs per donor. To estimate repertoire size and how much clonotypes are shared between individuals, the study performed deep sequencing of blood TCR repertoires from about five healthy adults. To increase sequencing depth and limit assay-specific biases, different laboratories used diverse techniques to prepare libraries and sequence TCR repertoires. Per donor, three plates each were used for CD4 naive and CD4 memory, two for CD8 naive, and one for CD8 memory.

Summary of the overall study and its limitations: Even with the large sequencing depth, rarefaction of the sorted-subset datasets indicated that sequencing was incomplete. Compared with non-shared clonotypes, clonotypes shared by all four sorted-subset donors had higher generation probabilities. Sampling was limited to blood, and TCR repertoires in tissue likely differ from TCR repertoires in blood. Sharing across four donors was observed for around 5% of naive CD4, under 4% of naive CD8, 2.3% of memory CD4, and around 0.4% of memory CD8 clonotypes. Pairwise subsampling indicated that sequencing depth was expected to affect the degree of clonotype sharing among donors. The genetic and exposure-history diversity represented was limited by the small number of donors. Naive subsets generally had larger estimated clonotype richness than memory subsets did.

The CDR3 runs 16 amino acids, cysteine and phenylalanine included. CDR3 DNA is the only sequence kept; it has 48 bases, read in frame from the first base. Ends trimmed: V by 4 bases, J by 4 bases; bases unmatched to a gene: 10. CDR1 is given as SGHNT and CDR2 as YYREEE, both from the germline V gene (reference sequence). Using the deep immunoSEQ assay, multiplex PCR amplified TCR CDR3 regions from genomic DNA. Extracted genomic DNA from each cell subset was distributed evenly across all wells of several immunoSEQ 96-well plates, and each plate was treated as a replicate. For sorted subsets, 150 to 200 ng genomic DNA, equal to 30,000 to 35,000 T cell genomes, was loaded into each replicate PCR. The purified libraries were quantified using a Qubit 3.0 fluorometer, sized with a Bioanalyzer 2100, and then quantified again using the KAPA Library Quantification kit. Every immunoSEQ 96-well plate was sequenced on a dedicated single-read 150-cycle Illumina NextSeq 550 flow cell. Turning to the authors' computational methods: Because only junctional sequences without quality scores were contained in the immunoSEQ output, filtering matching that applied to full-length reads could not be performed. To assign V/J genes and CDR3, sequences were annotated against IMGT germline references using PyIR, a Python wrapper for IgBLAST v1.9. Reads were removed for weak V/J assignments (E-value above 1e-6), missing CDR3, stop codons, out-of-frame junctions, or ambiguous translated residues. V3J clonotypes were defined as sequences sharing the same inferred V gene, J gene, and CDR3 amino acid sequence. The percentage overlap between two repertoires was calculated by dividing the number of shared unique clonotypes by the size of the smaller repertoire. Three approaches were used to assess repertoire richness: RTK rarefaction, the Chao1 estimator, and Recon v2.1 estimates of unobserved clonotypes. For all TCRbeta clonotypes obtained by the gDNA method from a few donors, generation probabilities were computed with OLGA. TCRdb stores this immuneACCESS table with in-frame sequences only. Part of the clones is absent; in the studies checked, under half of the shortfall reflects unresolved V genes, and no reason is known for the rest. V, J and clone size are taken as reported in that table, and D and trimming were inferred from the DNA itself. Counted in this sample were some 550,000 clones; 97% of them appeared once. The ten largest clones represent approximately 0.057% of the sample.

The donors were healthy, HIV-negative adults with no recently reported acute infections or vaccinations. Every donor was a Caucasian adult residing in Nashville, Tennessee, USA. CD4+ T cells were enriched through magnetic negative selection, after which naive cells were positively selected on CD45RA and the remaining negative fraction served as the memory subset. Blood was collected by leukapheresis, and PBMCs were isolated by Ficoll-Histopaque density gradient centrifugation and then cryopreserved in liquid nitrogen vapor phase. Purity and quantity of every magnetically sorted T cell population were checked by analytical flow cytometry. From each sorted fraction, genomic DNA was isolated and quantified by UV absorbance on a Nanodrop 2000c. In the case of this clone: The clone's antigen remains unknown. The input lacks base qualities; no much larger clone sits a single base away.

The receptor comes from a woman aged 25 to 39 in good health. The chain is encoded by TRBV5-4 joined to TRBJ2-1, with 8 junctional bases fitting TRBD2. Material: naive CD4+ T cells sorted from blood. The cell subset or site label, as the study defines it: CD45RA+ positively selected. CDR3 protein: CASSLYSGMRYNEQFF. The nucleotides read TGTGCCAGCAGCCTCTATAGCGGGATGAGGTACAATGAGCAGTTCTTC.